This is a list of T cell receptor beta chains from one sample in a study of long-term antiretroviral therapy in people with HIV. Assay used: immunoSEQ multiplex PCR; TCRdb lists only in-frame clones, some missing. The data show about 22,000 clones, roughly 85% seen once. Sequenced material: unsorted PBMCs, taken 4.1 years after starting antiretroviral therapy. The receptors shown here come from a middle-aged woman with HIV. Both conserved end residues are part of each CDR3. A D gene is named only where the DNA matches it firmly. The listing skips clone size in some rows; elsewhere it reads once, few, many or a size class.

v_call,clone_size,d_call,j_call,cdr3_nt,cdr3_aa
TRBV30,.,TRBD1,TRBJ1-2,TGTGCCTCCCAAATTCCGGGACAGGGGGCCTATGGCTACACCTTC,CASQIPGQGAYGYTF
TRBV19,.,.,TRBJ1-2,TGTGCCAGTAGTTCCCAGACAGGTCCTAACTATGGCTACACCTTC,CASSSQTGPNYGYTF
TRBV12-5,.,.,TRBJ1-1,TGTGCTAGTGGTTTGGGGACCGGGACAAGGAACACTGAAGCTTTCTTT,CASGLGTGTRNTEAFF
TRBV7-9,.,.,TRBJ1-1,TGTGCCAGCAGCCCTAGGTACCGGGGGAACACTGAAGCTTTCTTT,CASSPRYRGNTEAFF
TRBV6-6,.,.,TRBJ1-2,TGTGCCAGCAGTGCGGACATGCTCGGTGGCTACACCTTC,CASSADMLGGYTF
TRBV27,once,TRBD1,TRBJ2-1,TGTGCCAGCAGTCCAAGACAGGGATACAATGAGCAGTTCTTC,CASSPRQGYNEQFF
TRBV5-4,.,TRBD1,TRBJ2-7,TGTGCCAGCAGCCCGGCCGGGGACAGGGGGACCTCCGAGCAGTACTTC,CASSPAGDRGTSEQYF
TRBV7-8,.,.,TRBJ1-5,TGTGCCAGCAGCTTGCGGCAGGGTCAGCCCCAGCATTTT,CASSLRQGQPQHF
TRBV6-6,.,.,TRBJ1-5,TGTGCCAGCAGATCAGGGGCCAATCAGCCCCAGCATTTT,CASRSGANQPQHF
TRBV11-3,.,TRBD2,TRBJ2-1,TGTGCCAGCAGCTATCAGTCTAGCGGGGGTTATGAGCAGTTCTTC,CASSYQSSGGYEQFF
TRBV19,.,.,TRBJ2-7,TGTGCCAGTAGTGGGGACTTCCAGCCTCCCTACGAGCAGTACTTC,CASSGDFQPPYEQYF
TRBV28,.,.,TRBJ1-1,TGTGCCAGCAGTCCCCGGGCCGTCGTCGCTGAAGCTTTCTTT,CASSPRAVVAEAFF
TRBV6-1,.,.,TRBJ1-1,TGTGCCAGCAGTGAATCTGGGGGTTGGAACACTGAAGCTTTCTTT,CASSESGGWNTEAFF
TRBV7-9,few,.,TRBJ2-1,TGTGCCAGCAGCTTCCGTTACAATGAGCAGTTCTTC,CASSFRYNEQFF
TRBV11-3,few,TRBD1,TRBJ2-7,TGTGCCAGCAGAGCTCGACAGGGGTCAGCCTACGAGCAGTACTTC,CASRARQGSAYEQYF